This TCR beta chain was sequenced in a study of T cell responses to AZD1222 COVID-19 vaccine. General study points: Clonal diversity may have been underestimated in mostly white British donors. Recipients of two AZD1222 doses showed rising Spike-specific TCR breadth and depth. Repertoires in all cases were sampled only once the peak T cell response had passed.

Comment on this clone: Its antigen is currently unknown.

Data came from immunoSEQ multiplex PCR; TCRdb stores just in-frame clones and leaves some out. The table has about 130,000 clones, around 87% seen once. CDR1 is ENHRY and CDR2 is SYGVKD in the germline V gene. V lost 2 bases and J 0 bases, leaving 10 bases between the germline ends. CDR3 length: 15 amino acids. The sequence was collected from an adult in good health. This sample comprised peripheral blood, obtained on day 0 of AZD1222 vaccination. J is TRBJ1-1 and V is TRBV10-3; D is ambiguous. CDR3: CAISERVFMNTEAFF. The CDR3 DNA reads as TGTGCCATCAGTGAGAGGGTTTTCATGAACACTGAAGCTTTCTTT.